The rows below give T cell receptor beta chains drawn from one sample of a study of early T cells in non-severe SARS-CoV-2 infection. TCRdb used MiXCR to reprocess the 5' RACE reads, holding one entry per CDR3 protein. Of about 52,000 distinct CDR3 sequences listed, 11% are singletons. The sample consisted of whole blood. These receptors all come from an adult who was a healthcare worker with PCR-confirmed SARS-CoV-2 infection or an uninfected control (not recorded which). CDR3s include the opening cysteine and the closing phenylalanine or tryptophan. The order of the fields is D gene, V gene, clone size, J gene, CDR3 protein, CDR3 DNA. A D gene is named only where the DNA matches it firmly. Expanded clones are given a class, and other clones once, few, many or no size at all.

D: NA
V: TRBV20-1
size: few
J: TRBJ2-1
CDR3: CSARQDRREQFF
DNA: TGCAGTGCTAGACAGGATAGACGTGAGCAGTTCTTC

D: NA
V: TRBV4-3
size: NA
J: TRBJ1-5
CDR3: CASSRDIRQPQHF
DNA: TGCGCCAGCAGCCGAGACATCCGACAGCCCCAGCATTTT

D: NA
V: TRBV14
size: NA
J: TRBJ2-5
CDR3: CASSTRLVWETQYF
DNA: TGTGCCAGCAGCACAAGGCTCGTTTGGGAGACCCAGTACTTC

D: TRBD1
V: TRBV20-1
size: many
J: TRBJ2-7
CDR3: CSAGDRSSYEQYF
DNA: TGCAGTGCGGGGGACAGAAGCTCCTACGAGCAGTACTTC

D: NA
V: TRBV7-9
size: many
J: TRBJ1-2
CDR3: CASSQAGSNYGYTF
DNA: TGTGCCAGCAGCCAGGCAGGGTCTAACTATGGCTACACCTTC

D: NA
V: TRBV29-1
size: many
J: TRBJ1-2
CDR3: CSAKDMGSANYGYTF
DNA: TGCAGCGCCAAAGACATGGGGAGCGCTAACTATGGCTACACCTTC

D: NA
V: TRBV29-1
size: many
J: TRBJ2-7
CDR3: CSVGRDQFSYEQYF
DNA: TGCAGCGTGGGCAGGGACCAGTTCTCCTACGAGCAGTACTTC

D: NA
V: TRBV5-4
size: few
J: TRBJ2-7
CDR3: CASSFSGDIGEQYF
DNA: TGTGCCAGCAGCTTCTCCGGGGACATAGGCGAGCAGTACTTC

D: NA
V: TRBV4-3
size: NA
J: TRBJ1-1
CDR3: CASSQDWGLFSRAFF
DNA: TGCGCCAGCAGCCAAGATTGGGGACTTTTCAGTAGGGCTTTCTTT

D: NA
V: TRBV5-1
size: NA
J: TRBJ2-1
CDR3: CASSFDQPSEQFF
DNA: TGCGCCAGCAGCTTCGATCAGCCCAGTGAGCAGTTCTTC

D: NA
V: TRBV11-2
size: many
J: TRBJ2-6
CDR3: CASNRVNVLTF
DNA: TGTGCCAGCAACCGAGTTAATGTCCTGACTTTC

D: NA
V: TRBV5-5
size: few
J: TRBJ1-1
CDR3: CASSLEGLGEAFF
DNA: TGTGCCAGCAGCTTGGAGGGTCTGGGTGAAGCTTTCTTT

D: NA
V: TRBV2
size: few
J: TRBJ1-6
CDR3: CASSILGPHNSPLHF
DNA: TGTGCCAGCAGTATATTGGGTCCGCATAATTCACCCCTCCACTTT

D: NA
V: TRBV12-2
size: many
J: TRBJ2-7
CDR3: CASRRDPRSLEQYF
DNA: TGTGCAAGTCGCCGCGACCCCCGATCGCTCGAGCAGTACTTC

D: NA
V: TRBV7-2
size: many
J: TRBJ1-6
CDR3: CASSLQGDGSPLHF
DNA: TGTGCCAGCAGCCTACAGGGTGATGGCTCACCCCTCCACTTT